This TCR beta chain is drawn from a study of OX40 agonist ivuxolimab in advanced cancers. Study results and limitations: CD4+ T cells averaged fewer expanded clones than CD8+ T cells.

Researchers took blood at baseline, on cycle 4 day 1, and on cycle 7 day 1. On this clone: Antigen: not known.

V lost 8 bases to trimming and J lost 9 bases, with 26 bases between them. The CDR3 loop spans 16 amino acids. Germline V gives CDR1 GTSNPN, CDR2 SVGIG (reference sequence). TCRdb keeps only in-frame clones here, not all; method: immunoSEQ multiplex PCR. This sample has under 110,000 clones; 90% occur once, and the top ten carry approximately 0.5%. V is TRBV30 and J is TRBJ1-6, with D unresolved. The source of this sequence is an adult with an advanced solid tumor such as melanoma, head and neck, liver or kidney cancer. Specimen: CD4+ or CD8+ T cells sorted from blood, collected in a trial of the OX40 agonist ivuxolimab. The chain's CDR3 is CAGTGQAPNLGSPLHF. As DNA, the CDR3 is TGTGCCGGTACCGGGCAGGCCCCGAACTTGGGTTCACCCCTCCACTTT.